This T cell receptor beta chain was identified during a study of OX40 agonist ivuxolimab in advanced cancers. About the investigation overall: The costimulatory receptor OX40 (CD134) was targeted by ivuxolimab, a fully human IgG2 agonistic monoclonal antibody. The paper covers the monotherapy dose-escalation part of the phase I ivuxolimab trial, which included N of about 56 patients. Of the roughly 54 dose-escalation patients, hepatocellular carcinoma was present in about 19, melanoma in approximately 15, renal cell carcinoma in 9 and head and neck cancer in 9. Partial responses occurred in three dose-escalation patients, of whom one had hepatocellular carcinoma and two had cutaneous melanoma. Intravenous ivuxolimab was administered to patients every 2 weeks at six dose levels: 0.01, 0.1, 0.3, 1.5, 3 and 10 mg/kg. Peripheral TCRbeta sequencing aimed to test whether ivuxolimab altered TCR sequence diversity and caused clonal T-cell expansion. Prior anti-PD-1, anti-PD-L1 or anti-CTLA-4 therapy was permitted, and about 40% of dose-escalation patients had received checkpoint inhibitors. In the dose-escalation cohort, 75% to 85% of patients were male, and the mean age was roughly 60 years with a range of roughly 23 to 90.

With regard to this clone: It lacks a known antigen. Base qualities are not recorded, but no much larger clone differs from it by a single base.

Paper-wide results and their limitations: Antigen specificity was not determined for the clonally expanded peripheral T cells. Low levels of normalized T-cell clonal expansion were also seen in some patients who did not respond. At doses of 0.1 to 3.0 mg/kg, clonal expansion of both CD4+ and CD8+ T cells in blood was seen between baseline and week 6. In the 0.1-3.0 mg/kg groups, partial responders had among the lowest normalized peripheral clonal expansion, particularly in CD8+ T cells. After ivuxolimab, more expanded clones were found on average in CD8+ T cells than in CD4+ T cells.

Patients with autoimmune disease history or receiving systemic immunosuppression were excluded from the trial. In every dose cohort, peripheral blood was drawn for TCR sequencing at baseline, cycle 4 day 1, and cycle 7 day 1. The samples were taken from a phase I, first-in-human, multicenter, open-label dose-escalation trial of ivuxolimab. Adults with locally advanced or metastatic head and neck squamous cell, hepatocellular, melanoma or renal cell carcinoma were enrolled in the trial. CD4+ and CD8+ T cells were sorted separately from peripheral blood before TCR sequencing. The CDR3 starts with the cysteine, ends with the phenylalanine, and has 14 residues. Only CDR3 DNA remains: 42 bases, in frame from the first base. Trimming takes 10 bases from V and 7 bases from J, and the germline ends sit 20 bases apart. CDR1 WSHSY and CDR2 SAAADI are derived from the germline V gene. Genomic DNA was isolated from the sorted cells so that the TCRbeta CDR3 region could be sequenced. The immunoSEQ Assay was used to sequence the TCRbeta CDR3 regions. As stored in TCRdb, this immuneACCESS dataset retains in-frame rearrangements with V and J assigned. A fraction of the clones does not appear; measured against another copy, unresolved V genes explain less than half of the discrepancy, and the remainder lacks a known reason. This sample has some 58,000 clones in its table, and roughly 80% of those were observed once. The ten largest clones represent 1.9% of the sample.

This sample comprised CD4+ or CD8+ T cells sorted from blood, obtained in a trial of the OX40 agonist ivuxolimab. This clonotype was obtained from an adult with an advanced solid tumor such as melanoma, head and neck, liver or kidney cancer. The chain was built from TRBV10-2 and TRBJ2-1; the D segment may tentatively be TRBD1 or TRBD2, each giving 5 matched bases. The DNA sequence is given as TGCGCCACCAGGGACGCAGCCTACACGAATGAGCAGTTCTTC. This translates into CATRDAAYTNEQFF.